This T cell receptor beta chain was retrieved from a study of blood T cell repertoires in COVID-19. V was shortened by 7 bases and J by 1 base, with 16 bases between the two germline ends. CDR3 size: 15 residues. Germline assignment: CDR1 PRHDT and CDR2 FYEKMQ (reference sequence). Sequencing used immunoSEQ multiplex PCR; TCRdb keeps in-frame clones, though not all of them. Among approximately 21,000 clones listed, 75% to 95% were seen once. The source material was peripheral blood. The TCR sequence derives from a human donor in a cohort sampled during active COVID-19. V gene TRBV13 combines with J gene TRBJ1-1, with D perhaps matching TRBD1 (5 bases). This CDR3 reads CASTVRPGENTEAFF. The CDR3 nucleotides are TGTGCCAGCACCGTCCGTCCGGGGGAGAACACTGAAGCTTTCTTT.